In this sample, the clone carrying this T cell receptor beta chain turned up once. What it recognizes is unknown. This specimen comes from a study of cytomegalovirus exposure and HLA in healthy donors. General study points: Reports described diagnosis of cytomegalovirus status by the classifier as highly specific and sensitive.

The PCR used 60 Vbeta and 13 Jbeta primers. Assay: immunoSEQ multiplex PCR; the TCRdb copy retains only in-frame clones and omits some. This sample carries approximately 240,000 clones, roughly 89% of them seen once, and the ten largest clones take approximately 1%. Samples came from healthy bone marrow donors. The receptor was derived from a woman between 18 and 29 years old in good health and CMV-seronegative. The sample comprised PBMCs.

In DNA form, the CDR3 reads TGTGCCAGCAGTTTGTCTAGCATGAACACAGATACGCAGTATTTT. Encoded protein: CASSLSSMNTDTQYF. This sequence joins TRBV25-1 and TRBJ2-3; TRBD2 is a possible D gene (5 bases). Germline V gene lookup returns CDR1 MGHDK and CDR2 SYGVNS. Trimming pared 5 bases from V and 2 bases from J, leaving 14 bases between. The CDR3 covers 15 residues.